One T cell receptor beta chain is described in this entry. Its antigen is not known. These data originate in a study of T cell responses to AZD1222 COVID-19 vaccine. Second doses that came at about 4 or about 12 weeks were put together. There are 14 residues in the CDR3. V lost 5 bases and J lost 8, with 18 bases in between. In germline, CDR1 is SGHTA, CDR2 FQGNSA. Sequenced by immunoSEQ multiplex PCR; TCRdb stores in-frame clones only, minus some. The repertoire consists of 80,000 to 100,000 clones, with roughly 88% occurring once and the leading ten covering roughly 3.2%. Study observations and caveats: Among those given AZD1222, only five or six were seropositive at baseline. Vaccine-associated CD4 TCRs spanned spike, dominant at 160-218 and 743-854. The sample set comprised mostly white British donors with more females, and clonal diversity was possibly underestimated.

This chain connects TRBV7-2 to TRBJ1-2; D is unresolved. Specimen: peripheral blood, collected 28 days after the second AZD1222 dose. This TCR derives from an adult who received the AZD1222 COVID-19 vaccine. DNA of the CDR3: TGTGCCAGCAGCCGTACAACAGAGAGTCAAGGCTACACCTTC. Translated: CASSRTTESQGYTF.